Below, 26 T cell receptor beta chains from the same sample are listed, as sequenced in a study of blood T cell repertoires in COVID-19. The data were produced by immunoSEQ multiplex PCR, yet TCRdb's version contains in-frame clones alone and is incomplete. The top ten hold around 3.2% of the sample, which has roughly 250,000 clones, over 75% seen once. The sequenced sample was PBMCs or T cells enriched from blood (not recorded which). These receptors came from a woman aged 40 to 50 who had been exposed to COVID-19.

The J gene is TRBJ1-5, the V gene TRBV6-5, with 8 bases matching TRBD1. V dropped 5 bases and J dropped 11; count of bases not matched to a gene: 11. Germline CDR1 and CDR2: MNHEY and SVGAGI. CDR3 length: 14 residues. The CDR3 DNA sequence: TGTGCCAGCAGTCCCTACCGGACAGGGCACACCCAGCATTTT. Protein sequence: CASSPYRTGHTQHF.

V is TRBV14 and J is TRBJ2-2; weak D call: TRBD2 (6 bases). The CDR3 consists of 13 residues. Germline CDR1 is SGHDN and CDR2 is FVKESK. V was cut by 6 bases and J by 5 bases, with 10 bases left in between. The CDR3 reads CASRIGGTGELFF. The DNA for the CDR3 is TGTGCCAGCAGAATTGGGGGGACCGGGGAGCTGTTTTTT.

This clone was found a few times. The chain recombines TRBV21-1 with TRBJ1-2; the table calls TRBD1, which could not be checked here. TRBV21-1 is termed a pseudogene. This CDR3 comprises 15 residues. The chain's CDR3 is CASSRPDRGNYGYTF. The CDR3 DNA is TGTGCCAGCAGCAGACCGGACAGGGGTAACTATGGCTACACCTTC.

This chain uses TRBV18 with TRBJ2-1; 9 bases fit TRBD2. The germline gives CDR1 KGHSH, CDR2 LQKENI. The CDR3 length is 15 residues. With V trimmed by 4 bases and J by 9 bases, 10 bases remained unmatched. The CDR3 coding sequence is TGTGCCAGCTCACGTTCGGCGGGGGGGCTTGTTGAGCAGTTCTTC. Translation: CASSRSAGGLVEQFF.

The V and J genes are TRBV3-1 (or the pseudogene TRBV3-2) and TRBJ1-2; TRBD1 matches at 10 bases. The CDR3 sequence is 15 residues long. The V gene end was trimmed by 4 bases and the J gene end by 3 bases; junction bases not matched to a gene: 5. Looked up from germline, CDR1 is LGHDT and CDR2 is YNNKEL (reference sequence). The CDR3 sequence: CASSRQDRGDYGYTF. The CDR3 coding sequence is TGTGCCAGCAGCCGCCAGGACAGGGGGGACTATGGCTACACCTTC.

The chain links TRBV7-2 to TRBJ2-7; D is unclear. V was clipped by 1 base and J by 5 bases, with 9 bases between them. Germline lookup yields CDR1 SGHTA and CDR2 FQGNSA. This CDR3 has 13 amino acids. The CDR3 reads CASSLDLADEQYV. CDR3 nucleotide sequence: TGTGCCAGCAGCTTAGATTTGGCGGACGAGCAGTACGTC.

The chain carries TRBV5-6 and TRBJ1-2; D unresolved. V shed 4 bases and J shed 6 bases, with 10 bases lying between them. Germline V gene lookup returns CDR1 SGHDT and CDR2 YYEEEE. The CDR3 runs to 12 residues. CDR3 nucleotide sequence: TGTGCCAGCAGCCCGTCGGGGAATGGCTACACCTTC. It codes for CASSPSGNGYTF.

V gene TRBV24-1 combines with J gene TRBJ2-3; 9 bases match TRBD2. The V gene end was trimmed by 3 bases and the J gene end by 1 base; junction bases not matched to a gene: 7. The CDR3 is made up of 17 amino acids. The V gene's germline CDR1 is KGHDR and CDR2 SFDVKD. CDR3 in amino acids: CATSDPLSGRGTDTQYF. For the CDR3, the DNA is TGTGCCACCAGTGATCCCCTTAGCGGGAGAGGCACAGATACGCAGTATTTT.

This clone is a singleton in its sample. The chain is built from TRBV10-3 and TRBJ1-6, with TRBD1 matching over 7 bases. The CDR3 consists of 12 residues. J lost 7 bases, V lost 8 bases, and 2 bases had no gene match. Germline-derived CDR1 and CDR2 are ENHRY and SYGVKD. The CDR3 loop reads CAIGTENSPLHF. CDR3 nucleotides: TGTGCCATCGGGACAGAGAATTCACCCCTCCACTTT.

The gene calls are TRBV12-3 or TRBV12-4 and TRBJ2-1, with 8 bases aligning to TRBD1. The V and J ends lost 5 bases and 6 bases, in that order; junction bases with no gene match: 0. This CDR3 has 12 amino acids. The CDR3 sequence is CASSTGGNEQFF. The DNA for the CDR3 is TGTGCCAGCAGTACAGGGGGCAATGAGCAGTTCTTC.

The J gene is TRBJ1-6, the V gene TRBV5-4; D is unclear. Trimming removed 3 bases at V and 0 bases at J, with 10 bases between. The CDR3 is 16 amino acids. CDR1 is SGHNT, CDR2 YYREEE, per germline (reference sequence). This CDR3 reads CASSSAGSSYNSPLHF. CDR3 DNA: TGTGCCAGCAGCTCAGCTGGGAGCTCCTATAATTCACCCCTCCACTTT.

This clone came up once. V usage is TRBV5-1 and J usage is TRBJ2-1, with 7 positions matching TRBD2. Germline-derived CDR1 and CDR2 are SGHRS and YFSETQ. With 2 bases clipped from V and 4 bases from J, the junction kept 6 bases outside the gene matches. The CDR3 totals 15 residues. The CDR3 DNA reads as TGCGCCAGCAGCTTTTCGAAGCGGGGTTACAATGAGCAGTTCTTC. This sequence encodes CASSFSKRGYNEQFF.

The V gene is TRBV29-1, the J gene TRBJ2-1; possible D gene TRBD2, 5 bases. This CDR3 has 11 residues. V lost 4 bases, J lost 8 bases, and 9 bases lay in between. Per germline, CDR1 SQVTM and CDR2 ANQGSEA. The CDR3 loop is CSVVSSYEQFF. The DNA for the CDR3 is TGCAGCGTTGTCTCTAGCTATGAGCAGTTCTTC.

The chain combines TRBV19 with TRBJ2-2, with TRBD2 as a possible D gene (6 bases). V lost 10 bases, J lost 4 bases, and 13 bases lay in between. CDR1 LNHDA and CDR2 SQIVND come from the germline V gene (reference sequence). CDR3 length equals 13 residues. The CDR3 reads CAISRGFTGELFF. As DNA, the CDR3 is TGTGCCATCTCACGGGGGTTCACCGGGGAGCTGTTTTTT.

This chain links TRBV28 with TRBJ2-3, with 14 bases lining up with TRBD2. V lost 5 bases to trimming and J lost 6 bases; unmatched junction nucleotides: 7. Germline V CDR1 and CDR2: MDHEN, SYDVKM. The CDR3 contains 16 residues. CDR3 sequence: CASSGETSGRADTQYF. DNA of the CDR3: TGTGCCAGCAGTGGCGAGACTAGCGGGAGGGCGGATACGCAGTATTTT. Looking up the rest from reference TRBV28 and TRBJ2-3 gives the full variable domain: DVKVTQSSRYLVKRTGEKVFLECVQDMDHENMFWYRQDPGLGLRLIYFSYDVKMKEKGDIPEGYSVSREKKERFSLILESASTNQTSMYLCASSGETSGRADTQYFGPGTRLTVL.

This sequence joins TRBV7-9 and TRBJ1-6; D remains unclear. The germline V gene encodes CDR1 SEHNR and CDR2 FQNEAQ (reference sequence). V lost 4 bases, J lost 9 bases, and 13 bases lay in between. This CDR3 is 14 amino acids long. The CDR3 DNA reads TGTGCCAGCAGCTCGGGCGGGTATGGTTCACCCCTCCACTTT. Encoded protein: CASSSGGYGSPLHF.

This clone was detected a few times. The chain combines TRBV9 with TRBJ2-1; 8 bases map to TRBD1. Losses at the gene ends were 0 bases for V and 5 bases for J; bases not matched to a gene: 16. Germline CDR1 and CDR2: SGDLS and YYNGEE. CDR3 size: 19 residues. CDR3 in amino acids: CASSVVPRTGSRLNNEQFF. In nucleotides, the CDR3 is TGTGCCAGCAGCGTAGTTCCCAGGACAGGGTCCAGACTTAACAATGAGCAGTTCTTC.

This clone was detected once. This rearrangement joins TRBV7-2 to TRBJ1-2; no definite D call. Germline V lookup: CDR1 SGHTA, CDR2 FQGNSA. The ends were cut back, 0 bases at V and 0 bases at J, with 5 bases in the middle. This CDR3 region has 14 residues. CDR3 nucleotides: TGTGCCAGCAGCTTAGCGTCCTCTAACTATGGCTACACCTTC. It is translated as CASSLASSNYGYTF.

V is TRBV5-5 and J is TRBJ1-6; 7 bases match TRBD1. V was clipped by 0 bases and J by 9 bases; unmatched bases: 6. Germline assignment: CDR1 SGHKS and CDR2 YYEKEE (reference sequence). The CDR3 consists of 15 residues. The CDR3 loop is CASSLAQGLTSPLHF. The CDR3 DNA sequence: TGTGCCAGCAGCTTGGCACAGGGGCTAACTTCACCCCTCCACTTT.

This chain links TRBV30 with TRBJ1-3; possibly TRBD1 for D (5 bases). Germline V CDR1 and CDR2: GTSNPN, SVGIG (reference sequence). Between the trimmed V and J ends, which lost 1 base and 2 bases, there was a span of 12 bases. This CDR3 comprises 15 residues. As DNA, the CDR3 is TGTGCCTGGAGTGGCCACACGGGGGCTGGAAACACCATATATTTT. Translating it yields CAWSGHTGAGNTIYF.

The CDR3 DNA follows: TGTGCCAGCAGCACGGGACAGAACACTGAAGCTTTCTTT. It specifies CASSTGQNTEAFF. The V call is TRBV7-3, the J call TRBJ1-1; weak D call: TRBD1 (6 bases). Germline V gene data show CDR1 as SGHTA and CDR2 as FQGTGA. The CDR3 runs 13 residues. Between the trimmed V and J ends, which lost 5 bases and 1 base, there was a span of 8 bases.

The chain combines TRBV3-1 (or the pseudogene TRBV3-2) with TRBJ2-1; TRBD1 aligns across 7 bases. The V and J ends lost 0 bases and 9 bases, in that order; junction bases with no gene match: 8. Germline values: CDR1 LGHDT, CDR2 YNNKEL (reference sequence). CDR3 size: 15 residues. CDR3 nucleotides: TGTGCCAGCAGCCAAGAATGGACAGGAATGTCTGAGCAGTTCTTC. It yields the protein CASSQEWTGMSEQFF.

This chain connects TRBV9 to TRBJ2-5; 8 nucleotides line up with TRBD1. Germline V gene lookup returns CDR1 SGDLS and CDR2 YYNGEE. The CDR3 spans 16 residues. Losses at the gene ends were 4 bases for V and 3 bases for J; bases not matched to a gene: 11. As DNA, the CDR3 is TGTGCCAGCAGCCCCCACCCGGGACAGGATAAAGAGACCCAGTACTTC. It specifies CASSPHPGQDKETQYF. Full variable domain (rest looked up from reference TRBV9 and TRBJ2-5): DSGVTQTPKHLITATGQRVTLRCSPRSGDLSVYWYQQSLDQGLQFLIQYYNGEERAKGNILERFSAQQFPDLHSELNLSSLELGDSALYFCASSPHPGQDKETQYFGPGTRLLVL.

V is TRBV21-1 and J is TRBJ1-1; TRBD1 reflects the table's D call only, with no check against the DNA. TRBV21-1 is recorded as a pseudogene. The CDR3 loop spans 13 amino acids. CDR3 region: CASSRQGAVEAFF. CDR3 nucleotides: TGTGCCAGCAGCAGACAGGGGGCGGTTGAAGCTTTCTTT.

This clone was picked up one time. The chain has TRBV7-2 and TRBJ1-2; possibly TRBD1 for D (5 bases). The germline gives CDR1 SGHTA, CDR2 FQGNSA. The CDR3 is 13 amino acids. Trimming shortened V by 5 bases and J by 6 bases, and 13 bases separated the two germline ends. For the CDR3, the DNA is TGTGCCAGCAGCCCGAGATTCAGGGATGGCTACACCTTC. It translates to CASSPRFRDGYTF.

As DNA, the CDR3 is TGTGCCAGCAGCCCGTCACAGGGGGCCTACGAGCAGTACTTC. Translation gives CASSPSQGAYEQYF. The rearrangement joins TRBV7-9 to TRBJ2-7; TRBD1 matches at 8 bases. This CDR3 spans 14 amino acids. The V gene end was trimmed by 5 bases and the J gene end by 2 bases; junction bases not matched to a gene: 5. Germline V lookup: CDR1 SEHNR, CDR2 FQNEAQ (reference sequence).